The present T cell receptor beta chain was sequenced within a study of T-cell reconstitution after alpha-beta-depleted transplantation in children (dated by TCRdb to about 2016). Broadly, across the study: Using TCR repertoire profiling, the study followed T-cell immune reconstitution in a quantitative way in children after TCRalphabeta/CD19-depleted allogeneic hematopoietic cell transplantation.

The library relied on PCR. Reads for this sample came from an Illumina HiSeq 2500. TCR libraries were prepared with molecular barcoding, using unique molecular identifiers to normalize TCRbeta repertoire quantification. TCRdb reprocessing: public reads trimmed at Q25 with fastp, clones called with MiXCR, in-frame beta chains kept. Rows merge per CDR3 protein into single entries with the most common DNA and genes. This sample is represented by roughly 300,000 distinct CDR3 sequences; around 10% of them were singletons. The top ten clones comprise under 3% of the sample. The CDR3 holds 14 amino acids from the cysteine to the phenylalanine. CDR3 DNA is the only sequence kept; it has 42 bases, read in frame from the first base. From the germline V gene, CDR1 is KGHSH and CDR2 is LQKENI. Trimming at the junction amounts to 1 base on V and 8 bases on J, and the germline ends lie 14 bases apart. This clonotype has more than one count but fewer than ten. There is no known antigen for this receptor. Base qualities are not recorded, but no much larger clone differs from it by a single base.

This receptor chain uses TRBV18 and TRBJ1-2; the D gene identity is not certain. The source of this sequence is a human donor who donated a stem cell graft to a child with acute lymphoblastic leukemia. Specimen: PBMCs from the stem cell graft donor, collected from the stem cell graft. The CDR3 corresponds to CASSPRTSQGGYTF. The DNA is TGTGCCAGCTCACCACGAACCTCCCAAGGCGGCTACACCTTC.